The clone carrying this TCR beta chain has only one observation. The data derive from a study of cytomegalovirus exposure and HLA in healthy donors. Between the trimmed V and J ends, which lost 5 bases and 3 bases, there was a span of 10 bases. Germline V CDR1 and CDR2: SEHNR, FQNEAQ (reference sequence). The CDR3 is made up of 14 amino acids. The PCR contained 60 Vbeta and 13 Jbeta primers. This table comes from immunoSEQ multiplex PCR, and its TCRdb copy is limited to in-frame clones, with some not included. This table has roughly 140,000 clones, approximately 78% appearing once. The sample consisted of PBMCs. The chain carries TRBV7-9 and TRBJ2-2; D possibly corresponds to TRBD1 (5 bases). This TCR was sampled from a female donor in good health and CMV-seronegative. CDR3 amino acids: CASSTDTYTGELFF. CDR3 nucleotide sequence: TGTGCCAGCAGCACGGACACTTACACCGGGGAGCTGTTTTTT.